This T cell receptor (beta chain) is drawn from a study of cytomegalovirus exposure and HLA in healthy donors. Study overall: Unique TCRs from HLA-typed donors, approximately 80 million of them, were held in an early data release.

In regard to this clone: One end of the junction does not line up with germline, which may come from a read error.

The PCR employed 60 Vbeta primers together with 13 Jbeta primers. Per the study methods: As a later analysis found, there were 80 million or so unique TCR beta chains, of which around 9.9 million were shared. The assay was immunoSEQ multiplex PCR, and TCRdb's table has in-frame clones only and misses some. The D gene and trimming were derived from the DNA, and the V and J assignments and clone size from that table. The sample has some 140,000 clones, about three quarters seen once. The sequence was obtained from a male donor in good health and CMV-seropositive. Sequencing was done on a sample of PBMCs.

The CDR3 DNA is TGTGCTAGCAGCTTGGCTAGCGGGTACAATGAGCAGTTCTTC. Amino acid sequence: CASSLASGYNEQFF. The J gene is TRBJ2-1, the V gene TRBV7-7; TRBD2 agrees at 8 bases. The germline V gene encodes CDR1 SSHAT and CDR2 FNYEAQ (reference sequence). The CDR3 is 14 amino acids.